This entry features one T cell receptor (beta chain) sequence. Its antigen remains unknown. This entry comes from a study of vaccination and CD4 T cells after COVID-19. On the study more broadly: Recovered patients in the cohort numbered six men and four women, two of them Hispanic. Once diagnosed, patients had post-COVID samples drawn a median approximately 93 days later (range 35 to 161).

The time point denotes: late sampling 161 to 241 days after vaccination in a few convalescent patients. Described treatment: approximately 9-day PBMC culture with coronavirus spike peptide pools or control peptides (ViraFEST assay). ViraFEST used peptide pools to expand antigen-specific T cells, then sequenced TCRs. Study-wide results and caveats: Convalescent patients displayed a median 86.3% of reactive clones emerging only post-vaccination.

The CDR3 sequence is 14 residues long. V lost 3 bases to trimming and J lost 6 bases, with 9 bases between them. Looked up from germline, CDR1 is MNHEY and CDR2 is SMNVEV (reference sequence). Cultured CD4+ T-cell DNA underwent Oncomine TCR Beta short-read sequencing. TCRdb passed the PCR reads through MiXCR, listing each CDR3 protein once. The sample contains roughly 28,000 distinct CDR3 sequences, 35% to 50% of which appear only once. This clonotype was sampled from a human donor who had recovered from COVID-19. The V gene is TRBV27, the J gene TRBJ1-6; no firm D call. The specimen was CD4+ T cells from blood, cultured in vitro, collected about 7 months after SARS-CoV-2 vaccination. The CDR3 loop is CASSFAQFNSPLHF. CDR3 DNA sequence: TGTGCCAGCAGTTTTGCTCAGTTTAATTCACCCCTCCACTTT.